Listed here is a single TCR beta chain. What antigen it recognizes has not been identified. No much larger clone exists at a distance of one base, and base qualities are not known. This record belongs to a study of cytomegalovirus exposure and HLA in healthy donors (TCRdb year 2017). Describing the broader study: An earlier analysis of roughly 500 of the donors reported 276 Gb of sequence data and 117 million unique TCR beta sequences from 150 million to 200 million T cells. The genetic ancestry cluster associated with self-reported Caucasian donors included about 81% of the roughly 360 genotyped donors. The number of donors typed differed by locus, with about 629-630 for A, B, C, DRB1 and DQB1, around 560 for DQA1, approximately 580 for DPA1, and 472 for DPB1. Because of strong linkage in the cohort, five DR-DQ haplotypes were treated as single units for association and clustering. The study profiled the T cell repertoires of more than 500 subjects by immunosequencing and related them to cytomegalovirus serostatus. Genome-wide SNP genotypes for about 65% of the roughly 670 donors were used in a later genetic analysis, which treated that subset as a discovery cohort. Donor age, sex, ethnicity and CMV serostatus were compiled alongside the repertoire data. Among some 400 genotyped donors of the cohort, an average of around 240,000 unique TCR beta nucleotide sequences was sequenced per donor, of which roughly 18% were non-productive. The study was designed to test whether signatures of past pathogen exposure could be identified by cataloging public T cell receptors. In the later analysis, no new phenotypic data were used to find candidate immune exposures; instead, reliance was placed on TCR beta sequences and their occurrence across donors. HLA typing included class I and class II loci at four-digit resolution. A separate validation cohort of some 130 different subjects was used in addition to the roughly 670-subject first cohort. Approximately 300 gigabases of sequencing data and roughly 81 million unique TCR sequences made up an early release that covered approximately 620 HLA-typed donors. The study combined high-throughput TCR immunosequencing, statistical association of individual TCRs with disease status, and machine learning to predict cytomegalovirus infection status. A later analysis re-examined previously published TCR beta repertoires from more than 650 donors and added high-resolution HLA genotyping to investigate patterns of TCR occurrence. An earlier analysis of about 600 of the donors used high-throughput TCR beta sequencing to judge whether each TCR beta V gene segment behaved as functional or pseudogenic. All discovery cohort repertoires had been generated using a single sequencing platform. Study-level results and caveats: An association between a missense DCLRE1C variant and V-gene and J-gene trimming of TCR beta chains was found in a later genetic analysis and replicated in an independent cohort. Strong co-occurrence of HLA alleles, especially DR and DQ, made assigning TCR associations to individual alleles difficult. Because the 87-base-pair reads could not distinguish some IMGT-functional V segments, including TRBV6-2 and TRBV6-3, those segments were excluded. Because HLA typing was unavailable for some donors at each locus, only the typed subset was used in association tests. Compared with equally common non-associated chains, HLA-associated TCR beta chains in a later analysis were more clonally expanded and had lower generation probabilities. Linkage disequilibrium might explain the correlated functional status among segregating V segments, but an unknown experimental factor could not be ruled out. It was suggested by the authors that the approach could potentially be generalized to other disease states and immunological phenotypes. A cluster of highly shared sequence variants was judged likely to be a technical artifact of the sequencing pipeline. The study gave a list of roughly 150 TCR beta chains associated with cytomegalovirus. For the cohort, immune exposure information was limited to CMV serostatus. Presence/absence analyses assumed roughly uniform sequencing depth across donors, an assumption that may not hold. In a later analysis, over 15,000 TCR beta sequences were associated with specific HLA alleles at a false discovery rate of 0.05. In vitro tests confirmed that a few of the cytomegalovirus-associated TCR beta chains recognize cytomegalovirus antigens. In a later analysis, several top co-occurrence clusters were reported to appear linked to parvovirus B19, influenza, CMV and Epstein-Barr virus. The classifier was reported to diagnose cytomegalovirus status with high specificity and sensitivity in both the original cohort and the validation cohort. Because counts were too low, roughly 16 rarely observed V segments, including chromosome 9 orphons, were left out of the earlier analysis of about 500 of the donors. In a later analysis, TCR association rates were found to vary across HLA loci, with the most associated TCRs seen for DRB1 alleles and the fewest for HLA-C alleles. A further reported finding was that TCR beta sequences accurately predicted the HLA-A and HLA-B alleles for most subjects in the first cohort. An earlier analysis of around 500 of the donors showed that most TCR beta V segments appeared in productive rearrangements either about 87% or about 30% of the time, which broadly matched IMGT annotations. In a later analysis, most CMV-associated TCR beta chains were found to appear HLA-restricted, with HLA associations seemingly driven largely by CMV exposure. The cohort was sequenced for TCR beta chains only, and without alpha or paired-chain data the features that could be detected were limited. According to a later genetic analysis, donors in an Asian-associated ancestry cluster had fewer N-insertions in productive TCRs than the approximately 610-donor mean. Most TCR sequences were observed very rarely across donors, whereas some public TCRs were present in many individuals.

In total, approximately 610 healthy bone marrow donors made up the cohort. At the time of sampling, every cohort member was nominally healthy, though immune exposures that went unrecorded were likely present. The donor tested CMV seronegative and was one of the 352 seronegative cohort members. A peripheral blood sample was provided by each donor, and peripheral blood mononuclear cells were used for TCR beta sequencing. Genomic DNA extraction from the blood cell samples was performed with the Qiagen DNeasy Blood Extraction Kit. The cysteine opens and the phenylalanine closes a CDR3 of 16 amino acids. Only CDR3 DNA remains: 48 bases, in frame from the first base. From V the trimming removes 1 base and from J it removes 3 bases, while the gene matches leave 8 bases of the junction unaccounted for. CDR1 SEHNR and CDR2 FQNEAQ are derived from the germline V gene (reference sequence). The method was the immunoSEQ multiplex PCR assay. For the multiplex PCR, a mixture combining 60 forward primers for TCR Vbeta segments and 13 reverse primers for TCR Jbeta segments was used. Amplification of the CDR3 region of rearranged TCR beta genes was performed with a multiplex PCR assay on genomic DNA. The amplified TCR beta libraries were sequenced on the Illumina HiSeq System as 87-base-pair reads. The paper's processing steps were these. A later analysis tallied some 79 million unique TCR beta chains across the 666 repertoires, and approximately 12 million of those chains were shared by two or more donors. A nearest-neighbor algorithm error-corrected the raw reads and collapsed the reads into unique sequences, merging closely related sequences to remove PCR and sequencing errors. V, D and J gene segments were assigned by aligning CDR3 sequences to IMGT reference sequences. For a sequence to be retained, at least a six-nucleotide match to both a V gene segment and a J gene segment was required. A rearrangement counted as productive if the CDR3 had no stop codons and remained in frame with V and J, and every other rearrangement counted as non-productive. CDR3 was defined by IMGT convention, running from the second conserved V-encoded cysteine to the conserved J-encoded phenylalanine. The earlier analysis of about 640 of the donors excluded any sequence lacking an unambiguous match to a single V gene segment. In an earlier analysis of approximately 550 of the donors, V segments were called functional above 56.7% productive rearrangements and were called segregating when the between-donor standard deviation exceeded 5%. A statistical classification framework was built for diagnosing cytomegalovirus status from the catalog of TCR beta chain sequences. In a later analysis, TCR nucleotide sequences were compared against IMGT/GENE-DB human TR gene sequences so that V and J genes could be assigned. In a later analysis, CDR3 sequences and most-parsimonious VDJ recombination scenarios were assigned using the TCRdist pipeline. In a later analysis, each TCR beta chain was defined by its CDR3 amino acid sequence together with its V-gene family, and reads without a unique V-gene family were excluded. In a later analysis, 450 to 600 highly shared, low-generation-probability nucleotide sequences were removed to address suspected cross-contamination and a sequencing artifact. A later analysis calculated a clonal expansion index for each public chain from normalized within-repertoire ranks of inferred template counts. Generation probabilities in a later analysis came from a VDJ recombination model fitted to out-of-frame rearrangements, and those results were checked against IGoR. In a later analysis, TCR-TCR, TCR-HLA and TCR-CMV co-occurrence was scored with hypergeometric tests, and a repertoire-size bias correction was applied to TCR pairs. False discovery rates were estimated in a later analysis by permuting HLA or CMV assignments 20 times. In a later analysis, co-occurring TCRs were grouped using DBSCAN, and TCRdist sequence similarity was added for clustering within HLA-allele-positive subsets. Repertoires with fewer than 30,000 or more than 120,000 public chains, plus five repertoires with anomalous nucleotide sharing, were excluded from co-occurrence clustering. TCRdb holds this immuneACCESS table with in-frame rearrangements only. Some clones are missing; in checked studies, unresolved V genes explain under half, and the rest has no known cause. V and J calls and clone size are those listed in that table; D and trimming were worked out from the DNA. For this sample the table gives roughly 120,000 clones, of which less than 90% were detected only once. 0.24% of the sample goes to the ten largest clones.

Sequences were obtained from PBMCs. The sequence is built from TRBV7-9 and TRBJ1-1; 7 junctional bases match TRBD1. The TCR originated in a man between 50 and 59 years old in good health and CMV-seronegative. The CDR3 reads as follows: CASSLGRRTGDTEAFF. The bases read TGTGCCAGCAGCTTAGGTCGCCGGACAGGAGACACTGAAGCTTTCTTT. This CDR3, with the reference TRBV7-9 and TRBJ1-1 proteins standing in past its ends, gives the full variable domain DTGVSQNPRHKITKRGQNVTFRCDPISEHNRLYWYRQTLGQGPEFLTYFQNEAQLEKSRLLSDRFSAERPKGSFSTLEIQRTEQGDSAMYLCASSLGRRTGDTEAFFGQGTRLTVV.